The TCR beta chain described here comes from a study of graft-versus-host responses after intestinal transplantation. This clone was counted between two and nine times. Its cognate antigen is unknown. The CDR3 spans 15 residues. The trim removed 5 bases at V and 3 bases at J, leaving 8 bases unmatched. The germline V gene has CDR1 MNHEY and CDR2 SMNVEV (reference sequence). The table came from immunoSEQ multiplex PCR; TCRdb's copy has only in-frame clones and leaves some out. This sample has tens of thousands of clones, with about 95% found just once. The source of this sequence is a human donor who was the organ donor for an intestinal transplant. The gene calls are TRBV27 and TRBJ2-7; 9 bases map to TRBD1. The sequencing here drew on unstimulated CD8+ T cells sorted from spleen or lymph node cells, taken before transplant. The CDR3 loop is CASSPPGQGFYEQYF. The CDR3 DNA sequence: TGTGCCAGCAGTCCCCCGGGACAGGGTTTCTACGAGCAGTACTTC.